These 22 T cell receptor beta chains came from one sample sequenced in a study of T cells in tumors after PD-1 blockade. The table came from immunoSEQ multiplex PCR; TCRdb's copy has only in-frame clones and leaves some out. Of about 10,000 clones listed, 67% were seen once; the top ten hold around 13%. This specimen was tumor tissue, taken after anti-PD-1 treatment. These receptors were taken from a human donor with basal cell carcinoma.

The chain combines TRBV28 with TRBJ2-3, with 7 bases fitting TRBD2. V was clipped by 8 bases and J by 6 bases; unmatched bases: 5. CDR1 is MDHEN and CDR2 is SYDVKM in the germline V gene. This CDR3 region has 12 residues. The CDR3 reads CASVSGTDTQYF. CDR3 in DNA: TGTGCCAGCGTAAGCGGGACTGATACGCAGTATTTT. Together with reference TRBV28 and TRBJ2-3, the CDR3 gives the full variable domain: DVKVTQSSRYLVKRTGEKVFLECVQDMDHENMFWYRQDPGLGLRLIYFSYDVKMKEKGDIPEGYSVSREKKERFSLILESASTNQTSMYLCASVSGTDTQYFGPGTRLTVL.

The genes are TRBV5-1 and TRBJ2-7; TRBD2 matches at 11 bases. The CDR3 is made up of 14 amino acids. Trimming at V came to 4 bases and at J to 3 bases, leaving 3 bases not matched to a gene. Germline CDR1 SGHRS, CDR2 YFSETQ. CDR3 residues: CASSLGTSGYEQYF. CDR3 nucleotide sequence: TGCGCCAGCAGCCTCGGGACTAGCGGCTACGAGCAGTACTTC.

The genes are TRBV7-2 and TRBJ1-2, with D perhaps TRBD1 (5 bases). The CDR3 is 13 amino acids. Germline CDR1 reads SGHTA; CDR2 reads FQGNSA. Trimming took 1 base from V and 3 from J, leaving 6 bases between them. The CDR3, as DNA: TGTGCCAGCAGCTTAGTGGGGGACTATGGCTACACCTTC. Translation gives CASSLVGDYGYTF.

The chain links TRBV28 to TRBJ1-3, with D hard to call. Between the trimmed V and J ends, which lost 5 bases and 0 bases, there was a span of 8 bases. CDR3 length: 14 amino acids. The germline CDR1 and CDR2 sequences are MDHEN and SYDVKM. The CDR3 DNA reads TGTGCCAGCAGTCAACAGAGCTCTGGAAACACCATATATTTT. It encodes CASSQQSSGNTIYF.

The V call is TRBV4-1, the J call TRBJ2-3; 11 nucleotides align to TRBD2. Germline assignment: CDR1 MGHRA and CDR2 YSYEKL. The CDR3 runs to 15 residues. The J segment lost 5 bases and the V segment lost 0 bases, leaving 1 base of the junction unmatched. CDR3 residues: CASSQDGLAGDTQYF. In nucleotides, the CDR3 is TGCGCCAGCAGCCAAGATGGACTAGCGGGAGATACGCAGTATTTT.

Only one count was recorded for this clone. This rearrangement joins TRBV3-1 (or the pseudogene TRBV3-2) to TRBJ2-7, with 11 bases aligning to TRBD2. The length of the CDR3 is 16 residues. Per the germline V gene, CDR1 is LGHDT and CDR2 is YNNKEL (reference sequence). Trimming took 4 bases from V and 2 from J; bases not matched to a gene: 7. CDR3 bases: TGTGCCAGCAGCCCCCGGGGTAGCGGGGGGGCCTACGAGCAGTACTTC. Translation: CASSPRGSGGAYEQYF.

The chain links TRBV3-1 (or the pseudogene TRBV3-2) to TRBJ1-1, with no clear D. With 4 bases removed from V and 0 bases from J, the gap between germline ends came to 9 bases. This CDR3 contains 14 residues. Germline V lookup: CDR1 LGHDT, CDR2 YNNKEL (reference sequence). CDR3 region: CASSRSYMNTEAFF. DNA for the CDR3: TGTGCCAGCAGCCGCAGTTACATGAACACTGAAGCTTTCTTT.

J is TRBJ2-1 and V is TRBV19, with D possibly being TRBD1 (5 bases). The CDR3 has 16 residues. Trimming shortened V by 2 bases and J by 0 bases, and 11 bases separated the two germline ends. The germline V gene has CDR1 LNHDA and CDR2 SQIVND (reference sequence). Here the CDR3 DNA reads TGTGCCAGTAGTATATCGGTGGGGCGCTCCTACAATGAGCAGTTCTTC. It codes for CASSISVGRSYNEQFF.

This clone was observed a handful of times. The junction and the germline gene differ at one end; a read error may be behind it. CDR3 sequence (DNA): TGTGCCAGCAGATTGGAAAACGGGGAAGAGACCCAGTACTTC. It specifies CASRLENGEETQYF. V gene TRBV5-6 combines with J gene TRBJ2-5, with a tentative D call TRBD2 (5 bases). Germline V gene sequence: CDR1 SGHDT, CDR2 YYEEEE. There are 14 residues in the CDR3.

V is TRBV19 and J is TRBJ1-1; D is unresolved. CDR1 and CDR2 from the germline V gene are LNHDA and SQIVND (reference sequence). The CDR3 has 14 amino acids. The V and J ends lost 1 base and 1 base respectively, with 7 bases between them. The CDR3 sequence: CASSIGGANTEAFF. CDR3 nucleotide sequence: TGTGCCAGTAGTATAGGGGGAGCGAACACTGAAGCTTTCTTT. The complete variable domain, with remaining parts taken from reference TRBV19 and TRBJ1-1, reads DGGITQSPKYLFRKEGQNVTLSCEQNLNHDAMYWYRQDPGQGLRLIYYSQIVNDFQKGDIAEGYSVSREKKESFPLTVTSAQKNPTAFYLCASSIGGANTEAFFGQGTRLTVV.

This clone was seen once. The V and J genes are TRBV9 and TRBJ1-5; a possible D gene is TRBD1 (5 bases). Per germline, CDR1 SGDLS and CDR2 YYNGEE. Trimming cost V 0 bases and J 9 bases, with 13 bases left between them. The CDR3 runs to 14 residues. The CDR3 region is CASSVGGSQGPQHF. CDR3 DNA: TGTGCCAGCAGCGTAGGGGGGTCCCAGGGGCCCCAGCATTTT.

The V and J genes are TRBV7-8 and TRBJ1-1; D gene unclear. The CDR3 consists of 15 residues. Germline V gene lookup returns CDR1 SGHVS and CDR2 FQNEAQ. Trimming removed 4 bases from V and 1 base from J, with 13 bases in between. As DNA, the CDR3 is TGTGCCAGCAGCTCCAGGAGGGCTGCGAACACTGAAGCTTTCTTT. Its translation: CASSSRRAANTEAFF.

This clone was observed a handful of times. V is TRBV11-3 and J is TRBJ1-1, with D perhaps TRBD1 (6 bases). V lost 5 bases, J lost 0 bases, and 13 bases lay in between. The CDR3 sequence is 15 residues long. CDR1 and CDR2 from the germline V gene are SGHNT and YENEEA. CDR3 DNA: TGTGCCAGCAGCCCATGGGGGGCCATGAACACTGAAGCTTTCTTT. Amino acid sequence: CASSPWGAMNTEAFF.

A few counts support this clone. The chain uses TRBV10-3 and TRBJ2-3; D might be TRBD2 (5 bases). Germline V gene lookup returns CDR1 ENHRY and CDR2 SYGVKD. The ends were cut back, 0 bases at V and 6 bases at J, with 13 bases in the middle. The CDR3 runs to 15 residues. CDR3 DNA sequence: TGTGCCATCAGTGAGTCGGTCCTAGAGGGCGATACGCAGTATTTT. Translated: CAISESVLEGDTQYF.

This chain's CDR3 is CASSLETSNSYEQYF. The CDR3 DNA sequence: TGCGCCAGCAGCCTGGAGACTTCCAACTCCTACGAGCAGTACTTC. The chain uses TRBV5-1 and TRBJ2-7, with unresolved D. Germline CDR1 is SGHRS and CDR2 is YFSETQ. CDR3 length: 15 residues. Deletions cut 4 bases from V and 0 bases from J, with 14 bases between.

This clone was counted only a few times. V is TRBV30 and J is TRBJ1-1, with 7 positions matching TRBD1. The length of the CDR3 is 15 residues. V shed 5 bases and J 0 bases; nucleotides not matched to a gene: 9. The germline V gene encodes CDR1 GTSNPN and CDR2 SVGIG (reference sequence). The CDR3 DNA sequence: TGTGCCTGGGGGGGGACAGTTTTAATGAACACTGAAGCTTTCTTT. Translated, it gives CAWGGTVLMNTEAFF. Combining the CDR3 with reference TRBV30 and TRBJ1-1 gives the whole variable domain SQTIHQWPATLVQPVGSPLSLECTVEGTSNPNLYWYRQAAGRGLQLLFYSVGIGQISSEVPQNLSASRPQDRQFILSSKKLLLSDSGFYLCAWGGTVLMNTEAFFGQGTRLTVV.

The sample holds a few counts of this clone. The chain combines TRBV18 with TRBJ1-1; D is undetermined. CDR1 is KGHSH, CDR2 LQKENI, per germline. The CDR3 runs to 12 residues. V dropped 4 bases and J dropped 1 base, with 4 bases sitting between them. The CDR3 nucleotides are TGTGCCAGCTCACGGGAGAACACTGAAGCTTTCTTT. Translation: CASSRENTEAFF. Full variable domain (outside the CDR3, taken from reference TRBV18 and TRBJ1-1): NAGVMQNPRHLVRRRGQEARLRCSPMKGHSHVYWYRQLPEEGLKFMVYLQKENIIDESGMPKERFSAEFPKEGPSILRIQQVVRGDSAAYFCASSRENTEAFFGQGTRLTVV.

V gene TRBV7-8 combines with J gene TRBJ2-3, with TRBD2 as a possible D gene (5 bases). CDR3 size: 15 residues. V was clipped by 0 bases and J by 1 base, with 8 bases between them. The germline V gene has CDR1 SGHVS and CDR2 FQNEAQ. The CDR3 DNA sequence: TGTGCCAGCAGCTTAGCTCTTAGCGGCACAGATACGCAGTATTTT. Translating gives CASSLALSGTDTQYF.

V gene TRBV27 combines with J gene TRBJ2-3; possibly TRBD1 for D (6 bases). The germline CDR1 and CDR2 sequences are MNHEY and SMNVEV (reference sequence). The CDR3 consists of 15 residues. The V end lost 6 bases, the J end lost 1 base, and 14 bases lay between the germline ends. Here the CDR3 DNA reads TGTGCCAGCAGAATCAGGGGCCTTCGCACAGATACGCAGTATTTT. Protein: CASRIRGLRTDTQYF.

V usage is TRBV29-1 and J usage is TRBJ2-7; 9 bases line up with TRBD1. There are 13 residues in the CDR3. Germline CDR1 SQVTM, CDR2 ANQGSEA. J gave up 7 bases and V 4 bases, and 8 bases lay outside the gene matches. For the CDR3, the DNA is TGCAGCGTTGTCGGGACAGGGAGGCGGGAGCAGTACTTC. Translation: CSVVGTGRREQYF.

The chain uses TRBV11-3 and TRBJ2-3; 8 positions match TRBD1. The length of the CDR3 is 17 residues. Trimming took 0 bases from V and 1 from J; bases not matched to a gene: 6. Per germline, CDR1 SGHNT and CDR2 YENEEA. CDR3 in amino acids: CASSLEGAGGGTDTQYF. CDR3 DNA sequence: TGTGCCAGCAGCTTAGAGGGGGCAGGGGGCGGCACAGATACGCAGTATTTT.

Here the CDR3 DNA reads TGTGCCAGTAGAGGGGACCACCGGGGCGGGGGGCAGTTCTTC. Its translation is CASRGDHRGGGQFF. This chain joins TRBV19 and TRBJ2-1; 7 bases map to TRBD2. The CDR3 is 14 amino acids. V shed 6 bases and J 12 bases; nucleotides not matched to a gene: 14. Looked up from germline, CDR1 is LNHDA and CDR2 is SQIVND (reference sequence).